A single sample gave rise to the 10 T cell receptor beta chains below, sequenced in a study of cytomegalovirus exposure and HLA in healthy donors. This table comes from immunoSEQ multiplex PCR, and its TCRdb copy is limited to in-frame clones, with some not included. The repertoire has 110,000 or so clones, about 84% of them found once; the top ten carry around 5.1%. Sample: PBMCs. Receptor source: a young man in good health and CMV-seronegative.

This clone has just one count. The CDR3 DNA reads TGTGCCACCACCCTGGGGGCAGGGGCAGATACGCAGTATTTT. This translates into CATTLGAGADTQYF. The chain uses TRBV2 and TRBJ2-3, with D perhaps matching TRBD1 (6 bases). This CDR3 is built from 14 residues. V lost 10 bases, J lost 4 bases, and 18 bases lay in between. Germline values: CDR1 SNHLY, CDR2 FYNNEI.

This sequence joins TRBV2 and TRBJ1-2; 11 nucleotides align to TRBD1. Trimming at V came to 6 bases and at J to 0 bases, leaving 6 bases not matched to a gene. The CDR3 has 16 residues. The germline gives CDR1 SNHLY, CDR2 FYNNEI. CDR3 loop: CASSRDRGGANYGYTF. CDR3 DNA sequence: TGTGCCAGCAGCCGGGACAGGGGGGGGGCTAACTATGGCTACACCTTC.

The chain links TRBV5-1 to TRBJ2-1; 8 nucleotides match TRBD2. CDR3 length: 15 amino acids. Per the germline V gene, CDR1 is SGHRS and CDR2 is YFSETQ. V was clipped by 0 bases and J by 8 bases; unmatched bases: 7. The CDR3 sequence: CASSLVSGLAYEQFF. The CDR3 nucleotides read TGCGCCAGCAGCTTGGTTTCTGGACTAGCATATGAGCAGTTCTTC.

The gene calls are TRBV5-5 and TRBJ2-7; 8 positions agree with TRBD2. The CDR3 loop spans 16 amino acids. The ends lost 6 bases at V and 1 base at J; junction bases unmatched: 12. Germline V gene data show CDR1 as SGHKS and CDR2 as YYEKEE (reference sequence). CDR3 DNA: TGTGCCAGCAAGAATCGCCGCGGGGGGCCATCCTACGAGCAGTACTTC. It specifies CASKNRRGGPSYEQYF.

The chain employs TRBV14 and TRBJ1-2; no firm D call. The CDR3 totals 12 residues. Per germline, CDR1 SGHDN and CDR2 FVKESK. V gave up 4 bases and J gave up 4 bases, with 7 bases separating them. The CDR3: CASSRVGYGYTF. In DNA form, the CDR3 reads TGTGCCAGCAGCCGAGTTGGCTATGGCTACACCTTC.

This clone came up once. The chain has TRBV7-6 and TRBJ2-7, with 8 nucleotides matching TRBD1. V was pared by 5 bases and J by 1 base, with 1 base of the junction left unmatched. CDR3 size: 13 residues. In germline, CDR1 is SGHVS, CDR2 FNYEAQ. The CDR3 DNA sequence: TGTGCCAGCAGCAGACAGGGGTCCTACGAGCAGTACTTC. It codes for CASSRQGSYEQYF.

The gene calls are TRBV5-8 and TRBJ2-7, with 8 bases aligning to TRBD1. V gave up 4 bases and J gave up 3 bases; unmatched junction bases: 12. The CDR3 consists of 16 residues. CDR1 is SGHTS and CDR2 is YDEGEE in the germline V gene. CDR3 protein: CASSPPRDRNFYEQYF. The CDR3 bases are TGTGCCAGCAGCCCCCCCCGGGACAGGAACTTCTACGAGCAGTACTTC.

The V and J genes are TRBV9 and TRBJ2-5, with D possibly being TRBD2 (6 bases). Germline V gene sequence: CDR1 SGDLS, CDR2 YYNGEE. Deletions cut 0 bases from V and 7 bases from J, with 13 bases between. The CDR3 length is 14 residues. In nucleotides, the CDR3 is TGTGCCAGCAGCGTAGTCTCGGCCGGGGGGACCCAGTACTTC. This translates into CASSVVSAGGTQYF.

The genes are TRBV9 and TRBJ2-3, with a possible D match to TRBD2 (6 bases). The CDR3 contains 15 residues. Trimming took 0 bases from V and 4 from J, leaving 12 bases between them. Germline V CDR1 and CDR2: SGDLS, YYNGEE. CDR3 protein: CASSVGGGSADTQYF. DNA of the CDR3: TGTGCCAGCAGCGTAGGAGGAGGGTCAGCAGATACGCAGTATTTT.

This clone was recorded only once. The V call is TRBV5-1, the J call TRBJ1-1; D is unclear. There are 13 residues in the CDR3. The germline V and J ends were trimmed by 4 bases and 0 bases, with 7 bases remaining between them. Germline CDR1 is SGHRS and CDR2 is YFSETQ. CDR3 sequence (DNA): TGCGCCAGCAGCCCACAGATGAACACTGAAGCTTTCTTT. It codes for CASSPQMNTEAFF.